Reported below is one TCR beta chain. These data belong to a study of T cell repertoires in cytomegalovirus infection. Overall study: Public TCR beta signatures provided an indication of both CMV infection and a matching HLA type.

CDR1 MNHNY and CDR2 SVGAGI come from the germline V gene (reference sequence). V was pared by 0 bases and J by 3 bases, with 11 bases between. The CDR3 runs to 16 residues. TCRdb used MiXCR to reprocess the reads, holding one entry per CDR3 protein. The sample has 250,000 to 300,000 distinct CDR3 sequences, about 25% seen once. This TCR derives from a human donor in good health (CMV status not recorded). Some clones in this sample may be carry-over from other donors' samples. The chain uses TRBV6-6 and TRBJ2-2, with D possibly being TRBD1 (5 bases). Sequenced material: PBMCs. The CDR3 region has the DNA TGTGCCAGCAGTTACTCTGCAGGGTTAGACACCGGGGAGCTGTTTTTT. Protein product: CASSYSAGLDTGELFF.